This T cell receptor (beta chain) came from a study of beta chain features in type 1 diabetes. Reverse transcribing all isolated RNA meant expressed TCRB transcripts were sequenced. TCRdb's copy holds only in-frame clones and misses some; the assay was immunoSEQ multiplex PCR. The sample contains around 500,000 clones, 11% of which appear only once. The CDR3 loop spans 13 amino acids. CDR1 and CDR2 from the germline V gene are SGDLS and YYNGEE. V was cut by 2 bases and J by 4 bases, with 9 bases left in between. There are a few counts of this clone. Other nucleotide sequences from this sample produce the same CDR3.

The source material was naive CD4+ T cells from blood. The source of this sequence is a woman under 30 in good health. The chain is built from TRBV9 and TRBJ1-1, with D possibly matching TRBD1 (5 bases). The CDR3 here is CASSVTGGTEAFF. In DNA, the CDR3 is TGTGCCAGCAGCGTTACCGGGGGCACTGAAGCTTTCTTT. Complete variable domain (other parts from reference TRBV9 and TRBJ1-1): DSGVTQTPKHLITATGQRVTLRCSPRSGDLSVYWYQQSLDQGLQFLIQYYNGEERAKGNILERFSAQQFPDLHSELNLSSLELGDSALYFCASSVTGGTEAFFGQGTRLTVV.